These T cell receptor beta chains were read from a single sample in a study of T cells in Graves' hyperthyroidism and ophthalmopathy. MiXCR was run by TCRdb on the multiplex PCR reads, yielding one entry per CDR3 protein. The repertoire holds 550,000 to 800,000 distinct CDR3 sequences, 16% seen once, with approximately 8.4% in the top ten. Sequencing was done on a sample of blood. All receptors come from a man between 18 and 29 years old with Graves' hyperthyroidism. CDR3s include the opening cysteine and the closing phenylalanine or tryptophan. D genes are given only for firm matches. The listing skips clone size in some rows; elsewhere it reads once, few, many or a size class.

TRBJ2-3,TRBD2,TRBV20-1,many,TGCAGTGCTAAGGTCCTAGCGGGAGTAACGGATACGCAGTATTTT,CSAKVLAGVTDTQYF
TRBJ1-2,-,TRBV27,few,TGTGCCAGCAGTTTACGGGGGACGTTTGGGTATGGCTACACCTTC,CASSLRGTFGYGYTF
TRBJ1-5,TRBD1,TRBV20-1,-,TGCAGTGCTAGTGGGACAGGGAGTAATCAGCCCCAGCATTTT,CSASGTGSNQPQHF
TRBJ2-1,-,TRBV11-2,many,TGTGCCAGCAGCACCGGCCCAGGTGGCGATGAGCAGTTCTTC,CASSTGPGGDEQFF
TRBJ2-2,-,TRBV3-1,-,TGTGCCAGCAGCCAAGGTAGCACTAGCAGTCGAGGGGAGCTGTTTTTT,CASSQGSTSSRGELFF
TRBJ2-1,TRBD1,TRBV24-1,many,TGTGCCACCAGTTCGACAGGGCGCTCCTACAATGAGCAGTTCTTC,CATSSTGRSYNEQFF
TRBJ2-5,-,TRBV6-1,many,TGTGCCAGCAGCCCCCTCGGGGATGGGGTAGCGGAGACCCAGTACTTC,CASSPLGDGVAETQYF
TRBJ1-5,TRBD1,TRBV28,many,TGTGCCAGCAGTTTGCAGGGGGCGCGGGGCAATCAGCCCCAGCATTTT,CASSLQGARGNQPQHF
TRBJ2-1,TRBD2,TRBV7-9,-,TGTGCCAGCAGCTTTCTTCATTCAACTAGCGGCCTGTACAATGAGCAGTTCTTC,CASSFLHSTSGLYNEQFF
TRBJ2-2,TRBD1,TRBV12-5,once,TGTGCTAGTGGTTTGGTGCAAACAGGGGGCGCATTGACCGGGGAGCTGTTTTTT,CASGLVQTGGALTGELFF
TRBJ2-1,-,TRBV11-1,many,TGTGCCAGCAGCCACGGACTACAGAAGCAGTTCTTC,CASSHGLQKQFF
TRBJ2-7,-,TRBV4-1,-,TGCGCCAGCAGCCAACTGAGCGGACTTTACGAGCAGTACTTC,CASSQLSGLYEQYF
TRBJ2-7,TRBD2,TRBV20-1,-,TGCAGTGCTAGAGACTTGGGACTAGCGGGAGCGATGGGGACCTACGAGCAGTACTTC,CSARDLGLAGAMGTYEQYF
TRBJ2-1,-,TRBV15,-,TGTGCCACCTCGGGGGTGGGAAGCTCCTACAATGAGCAGTTCTTC,CATSGVGSSYNEQFF
TRBJ2-5,-,TRBV27,-,TGTGCCAGCAGTTTTATACTGCCCTATACTGTTCGGGAAGAGACCCAGTACTTC,CASSFILPYTVREETQYF
TRBJ2-2,-,TRBV6-2/TRBV6-3,few,TGTGCCAGCAGACTCCGGACGGTCGGGGAGCTGTTTTTT,CASRLRTVGELFF
TRBJ1-2,-,TRBV4-1,-,TGCGCCAGCAGCCCAACAGAGGGCGACTATGGCTACACCTTC,CASSPTEGDYGYTF
TRBJ2-7,-,TRBV27,many,TGTGCCAGCAGGTCGACAGGCCCCTACGAGCAGTACTTC,CASRSTGPYEQYF
TRBJ1-2,TRBD1,TRBV28,many,TGTGCCAGCAGTTTAGGCGGGACAGGGGCGTCCTATGGCTACACCTTC,CASSLGGTGASYGYTF
TRBJ2-5,-,TRBV20-1,many,TGCAGTGCTAGTATAAGGGTACAAGAGACCCAGTACTTC,CSASIRVQETQYF
TRBJ2-7,TRBD2,TRBV30,many,TGTGCCTGGAGTCGACTAGCGGGAGTAGGAGCCTACGAGCAGTACTTC,CAWSRLAGVGAYEQYF
TRBJ2-1,-,TRBV29-1,many,TGCAGCGTTCCCGGAGGGTCAGGGAATGAGCAGTTCTTC,CSVPGGSGNEQFF
TRBJ2-7,-,TRBV20-1,-,TGCAGTGCTGGGCATAGCGGATCAGTCTACGAGCAGTACTTC,CSAGHSGSVYEQYF
TRBJ2-4,TRBD2,TRBV19,-,TGTGCCAGTAGTCTCGACTCGGGCGGGGGTAAAAACATTCAGTACTTC,CASSLDSGGGKNIQYF
TRBJ2-4,TRBD2,TRBV20-1,-,TGCAGTGCTAGACACCTAGCGGGAGATAAAAACATTCAGTACTTC,CSARHLAGDKNIQYF
TRBJ2-1,-,TRBV18,many,TGTGCCAGCTCCCCACCTAGTCGAGGGAATTACAATGAGCAGTTCTTC,CASSPPSRGNYNEQFF
TRBJ2-1,-,TRBV4-1,-,TGCGCCAGCAGCCAAAGCAGCGGGCTGCACAATGAGCAGTTCTTC,CASSQSSGLHNEQFF
TRBJ2-7,TRBD2,TRBV28,many,TGTGCCAGCAGGACTAGCGGGGCGAAGAACGAGCAGTACTTC,CASRTSGAKNEQYF
TRBJ2-7,TRBD1,TRBV6-1,few,TGTGCCAGCAGGGGGACAGACTACGAGCAGTACTTC,CASRGTDYEQYF
TRBJ2-2,-,TRBV19,-,TGTGCCAGTACCTATCCAGCGAACACCGGGGAGCTGTTTTTT,CASTYPANTGELFF
TRBJ1-4,-,TRBV6-1,-,TGTGCCAGCAGTTGGTCCGAAGGAGCCCGGGAAAAACTGTTTTTT,CASSWSEGAREKLFF
TRBJ1-6,-,TRBV12-3/TRBV12-4,many,TGTGCCAGCAGTTGGGGACTGGCAAATTCACCCCTCCACTTT,CASSWGLANSPLHF
TRBJ2-7,-,TRBV28,many,TGTGCCAGCAGAAGATGGCTCGAGCAGTACTTC,CASRRWLEQYF
TRBJ2-7,-,TRBV6-5,-,TGTGCCAGCAGTTACTCGGGGCAGCCCTACGAGCAGTACTTC,CASSYSGQPYEQYF
TRBJ2-5,TRBD2,TRBV7-2,few,TGTGCCAGCAGCTTAGCGCTTGGGCTAGCGGGAGCGGGGCAAGAGACCCAGTACTTC,CASSLALGLAGAGQETQYF
TRBJ2-7,-,TRBV30,many,TGTGCCTGGAGATCTTGGACAACCAACCGGGAGCAGTACTTC,CAWRSWTTNREQYF